This T cell receptor (beta chain) appears in the sequencing data of a study of blood T cell repertoires in COVID-19. Across the study: PBMCs, B-cell-depleted T cells, or T cells provided the cDNA or gDNA that made up the material.

Repertoires were generated with immunoSEQ multiplex PCR, while TCRdb's copy carries only in-frame clones and drops some. This table holds around 31,000 clones, approximately 90% found once. This clone occurred a few times. CDR1 is LNHDA and CDR2 is SQIVND in the germline V gene (reference sequence). This CDR3 is built from 17 residues. Trimming took off 3 bases at V and 6 bases at J, with 21 bases between the two ends. The rearrangement joins TRBV19 to TRBJ2-1; possibly TRBD1 for D (9 bases). The receptor was isolated from a man in his sixties with acute or convalescent COVID-19. Sequencing was done on a sample of peripheral blood. The CDR3 DNA sequence: TGTGCCAGTAGTATCCGGGGGGGACAGGGAGAGACCAATGAGCAGTTCTTC. Translated, it gives CASSIRGGQGETNEQFF.